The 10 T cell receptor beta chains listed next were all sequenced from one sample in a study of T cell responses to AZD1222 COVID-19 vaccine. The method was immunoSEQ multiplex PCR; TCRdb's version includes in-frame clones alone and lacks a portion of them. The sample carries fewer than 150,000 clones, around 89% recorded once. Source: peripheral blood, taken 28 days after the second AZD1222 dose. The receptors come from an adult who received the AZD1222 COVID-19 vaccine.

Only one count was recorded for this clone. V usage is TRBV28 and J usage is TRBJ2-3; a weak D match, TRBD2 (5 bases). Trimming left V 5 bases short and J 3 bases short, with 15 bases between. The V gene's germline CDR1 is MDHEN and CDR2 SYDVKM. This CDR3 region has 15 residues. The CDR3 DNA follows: TGTGCCAGCAGTCCCCTTAGCGAGCGAACAGATACGCAGTATTTT. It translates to CASSPLSERTDTQYF.

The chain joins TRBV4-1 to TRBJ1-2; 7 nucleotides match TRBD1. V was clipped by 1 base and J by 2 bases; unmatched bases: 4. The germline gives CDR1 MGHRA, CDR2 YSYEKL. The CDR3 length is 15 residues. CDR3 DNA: TGCGCCAGCAGCCAAGGAGAGGGGGCGAACTATGGCTACACCTTC. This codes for CASSQGEGANYGYTF.

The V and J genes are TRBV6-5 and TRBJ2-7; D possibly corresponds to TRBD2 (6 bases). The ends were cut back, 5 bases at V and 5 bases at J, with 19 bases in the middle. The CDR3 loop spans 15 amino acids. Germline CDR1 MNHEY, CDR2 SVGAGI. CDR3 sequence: CASSPKWDSIHEQYF. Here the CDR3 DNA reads TGTGCCAGCAGTCCAAAATGGGACTCCATCCACGAGCAGTACTTC.

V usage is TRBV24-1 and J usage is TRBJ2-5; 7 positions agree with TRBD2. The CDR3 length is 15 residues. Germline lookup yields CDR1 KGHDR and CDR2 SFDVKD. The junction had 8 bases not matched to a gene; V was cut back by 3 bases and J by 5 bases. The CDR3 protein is CATSDPRTSGETQYF. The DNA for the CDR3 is TGTGCCACCAGTGATCCGCGGACTAGTGGTGAGACCCAGTACTTC.

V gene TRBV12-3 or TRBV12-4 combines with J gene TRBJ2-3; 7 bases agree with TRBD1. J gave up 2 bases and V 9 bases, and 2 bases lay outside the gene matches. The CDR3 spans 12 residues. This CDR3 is CASRGPTDTQYF. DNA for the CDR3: TGTGCCAGTAGGGGGCCCACAGATACGCAGTATTTT.

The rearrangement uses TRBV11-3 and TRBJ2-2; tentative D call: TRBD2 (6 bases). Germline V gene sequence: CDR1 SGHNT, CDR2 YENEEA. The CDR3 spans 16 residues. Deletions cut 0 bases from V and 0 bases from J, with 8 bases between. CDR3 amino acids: CASSLDAGTNTGELFF. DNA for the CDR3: TGTGCCAGCAGCTTAGACGCGGGGACGAACACCGGGGAGCTGTTTTTT.

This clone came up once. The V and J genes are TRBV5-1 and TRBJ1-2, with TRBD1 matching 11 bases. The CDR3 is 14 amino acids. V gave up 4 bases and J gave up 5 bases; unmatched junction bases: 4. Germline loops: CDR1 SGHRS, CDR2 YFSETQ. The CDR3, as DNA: TGCGCCAGCAGCGGACAGGGGGCGGAGTATGGCTACACCTTC. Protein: CASSGQGAEYGYTF.

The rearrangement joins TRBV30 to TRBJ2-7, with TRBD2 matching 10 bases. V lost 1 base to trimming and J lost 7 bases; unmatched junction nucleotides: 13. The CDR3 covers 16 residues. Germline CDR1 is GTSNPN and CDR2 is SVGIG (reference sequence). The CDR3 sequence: CAWSEASGGPLEEQYF. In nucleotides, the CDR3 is TGTGCCTGGAGTGAGGCTAGCGGGGGCCCACTGGAGGAGCAGTACTTC.

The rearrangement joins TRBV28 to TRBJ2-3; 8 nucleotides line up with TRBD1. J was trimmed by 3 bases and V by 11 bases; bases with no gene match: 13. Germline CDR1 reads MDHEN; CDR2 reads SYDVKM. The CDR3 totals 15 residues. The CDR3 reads CAGSPRGQWTDTQYF. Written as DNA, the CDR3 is TGTGCCGGGTCCCCCAGGGGGCAGTGGACAGATACGCAGTATTTT.

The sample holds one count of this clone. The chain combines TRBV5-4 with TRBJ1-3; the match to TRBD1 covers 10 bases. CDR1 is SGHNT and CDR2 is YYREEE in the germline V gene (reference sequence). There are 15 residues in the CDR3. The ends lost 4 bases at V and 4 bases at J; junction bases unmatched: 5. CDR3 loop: CASSAGQGYGNTIYF. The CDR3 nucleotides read TGTGCCAGCAGCGCGGGACAGGGGTACGGAAACACCATATATTTT. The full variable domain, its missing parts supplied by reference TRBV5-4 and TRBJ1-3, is ETGVTQSPTHLIKTRGQQVTLRCSSQSGHNTVSWYQQALGQGPQFIFQYYREEENGRGNFPPRFSGLQFPNYSSELNVNALELDDSALYLCASSAGQGYGNTIYFGEGSWLTVV.